A single sample is the source of the 19 T cell receptor beta chains below, sequenced in a study of shared clonotypes between healthy human individuals. Method: immunoSEQ multiplex PCR; TCRdb's copy keeps in-frame clones and lacks some. The table shows around 95,000 clones, with roughly two thirds occurring only once. Input material: memory CD8+ T cells sorted from blood. Specified subset: CD45RO+ cells pooled with CCR7-negative TemRA cells. These receptors all stem from a man aged 25 to 40 in good health.

The chain combines TRBV6-5 with TRBJ2-3; 12 bases map to TRBD2. Germline values: CDR1 MNHEY, CDR2 SVGAGI. This CDR3 spans 14 amino acids. V shed 8 bases and J 5 bases; nucleotides not matched to a gene: 5. The CDR3 coding sequence is TGTGCCAGCCGCCTAGCGGGAGGGCGAGATACGCAGTATTTT. Its translation is CASRLAGGRDTQYF.

This sequence joins TRBV30 and TRBJ2-7; TRBD1 matches at 9 bases. The ends lost 0 bases at V and 2 bases at J; junction bases unmatched: 23. This CDR3 spans 21 amino acids. CDR1 and CDR2 from the germline V gene are GTSNPN and SVGIG (reference sequence). The CDR3 DNA is TGTGCCTGGAGTGTATTTTCTTTGGGGACAGGGATCACAGCGGGACCCTACGAGCAGTACTTC. Amino acids: CAWSVFSLGTGITAGPYEQYF.

The chain employs TRBV5-4 and TRBJ2-1, with 8 bases identical to TRBD1. The length of the CDR3 is 14 residues. Losses at the gene ends were 4 bases for V and 4 bases for J; bases not matched to a gene: 4. The V gene's germline CDR1 is SGHNT and CDR2 YYREEE (reference sequence). The CDR3 region is CASSLRGPYNEQFF. DNA for the CDR3: TGTGCCAGCAGCCTCAGGGGGCCTTACAATGAGCAGTTCTTC.

The rearrangement joins TRBV6-5 to TRBJ2-1; 7 bases are a match to TRBD2. There are 15 residues in the CDR3. Germline trimming cut 5 bases from V and 0 bases from J; bases unmatched to any gene: 4. Looked up from germline, CDR1 is MNHEY and CDR2 is SVGAGI. The CDR3 region is CASSTLANSYNEQFF. In nucleotides, the CDR3 is TGTGCCAGCAGTACACTAGCGAACTCCTACAATGAGCAGTTCTTC.

Only a few counts were recorded for this clone. The J gene is TRBJ1-2, the V gene TRBV30; D is unclear. This CDR3 has 13 residues. The V end lost 0 bases, the J end lost 5 bases, and 10 bases lay between the germline ends. Germline CDR1 is GTSNPN and CDR2 is SVGIG (reference sequence). The CDR3, as DNA: TGTGCCTGGAGTGTTAGCATGCCGTATGGCTACACCTTC. Protein: CAWSVSMPYGYTF.

The V call is TRBV6-1, the J call TRBJ2-7; no definite D call. The CDR3 extends over 11 amino acids. Trimming took off 5 bases at V and 3 bases at J, with 5 bases between the two ends. Germline lookup yields CDR1 MNHNS and CDR2 SASEGT. CDR3: CASSSLYEQYF. The CDR3 nucleotides are TGTGCCAGCAGTTCGCTCTACGAGCAGTACTTC.

This clone was seen a few times. V is TRBV7-9 and J is TRBJ2-7; possibly TRBD1 or TRBD2 for D (6 bases each). The germline CDR1 and CDR2 sequences are SEHNR and FQNEAQ (reference sequence). This CDR3 contains 12 residues. V was shortened by 8 bases and J by 6 bases, with 14 bases between the two germline ends. CDR3 bases: TGTGCCAGCTCCAGGGGACTGACCGAGCAGTACTTC. Translation gives CASSRGLTEQYF.

The chain has TRBV5-1 and TRBJ2-1, with 8 bases fitting TRBD2. V was pared by 4 bases and J by 4 bases, with 7 bases of the junction left unmatched. The CDR3 is made up of 15 amino acids. Looked up from germline, CDR1 is SGHRS and CDR2 is YFSETQ. In DNA form, the CDR3 reads TGCGCCAGCAGCCCCGGGACTAGATATTACAATGAGCAGTTCTTC. Translation gives CASSPGTRYYNEQFF.

The rearrangement links TRBV7-2 to TRBJ2-6; no clear D. CDR3 length equals 14 residues. The V and J ends lost 0 bases and 1 base respectively, with 1 base between them. Per germline, CDR1 SGHTA and CDR2 FQGNSA. The CDR3 nucleotides read TGTGCCAGCAGCTTAGCGTCTGGGGCCAACGTCCTGACTTTC. This sequence encodes CASSLASGANVLTF.

The V call is TRBV10-2, the J call TRBJ1-5, with D tentatively TRBD1 (5 bases). Trimming removed 9 bases from V and 2 bases from J, with 8 bases in between. Germline assignment: CDR1 WSHSY and CDR2 SAAADI. The CDR3 covers 12 residues. The CDR3: CASRDGNQPQHF. The CDR3 DNA reads as TGCGCCAGTCGGGACGGCAATCAGCCCCAGCATTTT.

The chain uses TRBV14 and TRBJ2-1; D gene unclear. The CDR3 runs 12 residues. Germline assignment: CDR1 SGHDN and CDR2 FVKESK. Deletions cut 1 base from V and 9 bases from J, with 7 bases between. The DNA of the CDR3 is TGTGCCAGCAGCCAAGTTCAGCGTGAGCAGTTCTTC. Amino acid sequence: CASSQVQREQFF.

The V and J genes are TRBV20-1 and TRBJ2-5; D remains unclear. V dropped 5 bases and J dropped 5 bases, with 9 bases sitting between them. Germline CDR1 is DFQATT and CDR2 is SNEGSKA (reference sequence). This CDR3 is built from 11 residues. DNA for the CDR3: TGCAGTGCTCACAAGGGTGAGACCCAGTACTTC. Its protein is CSAHKGETQYF.

This rearrangement joins TRBV6-4 to TRBJ1-5; D remains unclear. This CDR3 has 17 residues. The germline CDR1 and CDR2 sequences are MRHNA and SNTAGT. Trimming left V 2 bases short and J 6 bases short, with 20 bases between. The CDR3 coding sequence is TGTGCCAGCAGTGACACCGTGGGTACCCAGTCGGTTCAGCCCCAGCATTTT. It encodes CASSDTVGTQSVQPQHF.

The chain joins TRBV15 to TRBJ2-5; TRBD2 is a possible D gene (5 bases). Germline V gives CDR1 LNHNV, CDR2 YYDKDF (reference sequence). V lost 5 bases and J 4 bases, leaving 17 bases between the germline ends. This CDR3 region has 15 residues. For the CDR3, the DNA is TGTGCCACCAGCGCGGTAGCAGAGGGTTTAGAGACCCAGTACTTC. It yields the protein CATSAVAEGLETQYF.

The V gene is TRBV7-6, the J gene TRBJ1-2; 10 bases agree with TRBD1. Germline V gives CDR1 SGHVS, CDR2 FNYEAQ. V lost 2 bases, J lost 6 bases, and 6 bases stayed unmatched. The CDR3 totals 15 residues. The CDR3 region has the DNA TGTGCCAGCAGCTTACCCGGGACAGGGGAAAATGGCTACACCTTC. Translation: CASSLPGTGENGYTF.

This clone came up a few times. This CDR3 reads CASSPSGALQNQPQHF. In DNA, the CDR3 is TGTGCCAGCAGTCCATCGGGGGCTTTACAGAATCAGCCCCAGCATTTT. The gene calls are TRBV27 and TRBJ1-5; perhaps TRBD1 as D (6 bases). Germline V gene lookup returns CDR1 MNHEY and CDR2 SMNVEV (reference sequence). The CDR3 is made up of 16 amino acids. With 5 bases removed from V and 4 bases from J, the gap between germline ends came to 18 bases.

The CDR3 reads CASRQIGAEGGHGYTF. DNA of the CDR3: TGTGCCAGCAGACAAATCGGGGCTGAGGGTGGGCATGGCTACACCTTC. The chain employs TRBV27 and TRBJ1-2, with a possible D match to TRBD1 (5 bases). The germline V gene encodes CDR1 MNHEY and CDR2 SMNVEV (reference sequence). Trimming removed 6 bases from V and 6 bases from J, with 23 bases in between. This CDR3 has 16 residues.

This clone was observed a handful of times. Other DNA sequences in the same sample also yield this CDR3. V and J are TRBV6-5 and TRBJ2-2, with D perhaps TRBD1 or TRBD2 (5 bases each). CDR1 MNHEY and CDR2 SVGAGI come from the germline V gene. Trimming cost V 3 bases and J 4 bases, with 6 bases left between them. The CDR3 is made up of 13 amino acids. CDR3 nucleotides: TGTGCCAGCAGTTATGGGGGCACCGGGGAGCTGTTTTTT. This codes for CASSYGGTGELFF.

This chain uses TRBV5-4 with TRBJ2-6; 14 nucleotides match TRBD2. The germline CDR1 and CDR2 sequences are SGHNT and YYREEE (reference sequence). The trim removed 5 bases at V and 0 bases at J, leaving 4 bases unmatched. This CDR3 is built from 18 residues. The CDR3 DNA reads as TGTGCCAGCAGTTCCGGGACTAGCGGGGGCTCTGGGGCCAACGTCCTGACTTTC. This sequence encodes CASSSGTSGGSGANVLTF.